These 19 T cell receptor beta chains came from one sample sequenced in a study of blood T cell repertoires in COVID-19. Profiled with immunoSEQ multiplex PCR; TCRdb holds only in-frame clones, not every one. Of approximately 280,000 clones in the sample, 85% were seen once. Sequenced material: PBMCs or T cells enriched from blood (not recorded which). The receptors stem from a woman between 50 and 59 years old who had recovered from COVID-19.

The chain has TRBV27 and TRBJ1-2; possible D gene TRBD1, 6 bases. Trimming cost V 0 bases and J 7 bases, with 18 bases left between them. Per germline, CDR1 MNHEY and CDR2 SMNVEV (reference sequence). The CDR3 runs 16 residues. This CDR3 reads CASSLSGQRGSGGYTF. The DNA of the CDR3 is TGTGCCAGCAGTTTATCCGGACAGCGAGGGTCTGGTGGCTACACCTTC.

This clone was detected only a few times. The chain recombines TRBV11-2 with TRBJ2-1; TRBD2 aligns across 9 bases. Trimming took 1 base from V and 10 from J; bases not matched to a gene: 8. The germline gives CDR1 SGHAT, CDR2 FQNNGV. The CDR3 sequence is 15 residues long. CDR3 nucleotides: TGTGCCAGCAGCTTAGCGCCTAGCGGGATAACCGAGCAGTTCTTC. It is translated as CASSLAPSGITEQFF. Variable domain in full (rest from reference TRBV11-2 and TRBJ2-1): EAGVAQSPRYKIIEKRQSVAFWCNPISGHATLYWYQQILGQGPKLLIQFQNNGVVDDSQLPKDRFSAERLKGVDSTLKIQPAKLEDSAVYLCASSLAPSGITEQFFGPGTRLTVL.

The chain has TRBV7-9 and TRBJ1-4, with unresolved D. V lost 2 bases and J lost 2, with 9 bases in between. This CDR3 region has 15 residues. Germline CDR1 reads SEHNR; CDR2 reads FQNEAQ (reference sequence). The CDR3 nucleotides read TGTGCCAGCAGCTTATCCAGCGTCACTAATGAAAAACTGTTTTTT. Translating it yields CASSLSSVTNEKLFF.

This chain connects TRBV7-7 to TRBJ1-2; D gene unclear. CDR1 and CDR2 from the germline V gene are SSHAT and FNYEAQ (reference sequence). The CDR3 consists of 17 residues. Trimming pared 1 base from V and 5 bases from J, leaving 20 bases between. The DNA of the CDR3 is TGTGCCAGCAGCTTAGGGGGTCCCGTGTGGCCGGGGTATGGCTACACCTTC. Its translation is CASSLGGPVWPGYGYTF.

This chain uses TRBV5-1 with TRBJ1-1; TRBD1 agrees at 7 bases. V dropped 3 bases and J dropped 8; count of bases not matched to a gene: 4. Germline CDR1 and CDR2: SGHRS and YFSETQ. The CDR3 extends over 12 amino acids. CDR3 sequence reads: CASSSGQVEAFF. DNA of the CDR3: TGCGCCAGCAGCTCTGGACAGGTAGAAGCTTTCTTT.

The genes are TRBV5-1 and TRBJ2-7; tentative D call: TRBD1 (6 bases). Trimming left V 2 bases short and J 0 bases short, with 9 bases between. This CDR3 is 14 amino acids long. Germline V gene data show CDR1 as SGHRS and CDR2 as YFSETQ. The chain's CDR3 is CASSLQGSSYEQYF. The DNA for the CDR3 is TGCGCCAGCAGCTTACAGGGCTCCTCCTACGAGCAGTACTTC.

The V call is TRBV5-1, the J call TRBJ2-2; TRBD2 matches 9 bases. Germline loops: CDR1 SGHRS, CDR2 YFSETQ. The CDR3 is made up of 16 amino acids. Trimming cost V 4 bases and J 5 bases; bases outside gene matches: 9. This chain's CDR3 is CASSITVAGVTGELFF. CDR3 DNA: TGCGCCAGCAGCATTACAGTAGCGGGGGTTACCGGGGAGCTGTTTTTT.

As DNA, the CDR3 is TGTGCCAGTAGTATGATACAGCTCCGGTATGGCTACACCTTC. This encodes CASSMIQLRYGYTF. V is TRBV19 and J is TRBJ1-2; D ambiguous. Looked up from germline, CDR1 is LNHDA and CDR2 is SQIVND (reference sequence). Trimming stripped 3 bases from V and 5 bases from J, with 13 bases between. The CDR3 length is 14 residues.

The chain combines TRBV4-1 with TRBJ2-2, with 7 nucleotides matching TRBD1. J was trimmed by 2 bases and V by 0 bases; bases with no gene match: 6. CDR1 and CDR2 from the germline V gene are MGHRA and YSYEKL. The CDR3 contains 17 residues. The CDR3, as DNA: TGCGCCAGCAGCCAAGACTGGGGACAGATCAACACCGGGGAGCTGTTTTTT. It is translated as CASSQDWGQINTGELFF.

This sequence joins TRBV7-2 and TRBJ2-1; 7 bases align to TRBD1. Germline CDR1 is SGHTA and CDR2 is FQGNSA. The length of the CDR3 is 18 residues. V shed 0 bases and J 4 bases; nucleotides not matched to a gene: 12. The CDR3 reads CASSLAFAGGFEYNEQFF. As DNA, the CDR3 is TGTGCCAGCAGCTTAGCGTTCGCAGGGGGTTTCGAGTACAATGAGCAGTTCTTC.

The chain carries TRBV18 and TRBJ1-2; D perhaps matches TRBD1 (5 bases). V was clipped by 0 bases and J by 4 bases, with 12 bases between them. Germline CDR1 KGHSH, CDR2 LQKENI. The CDR3 has 15 amino acids. This CDR3 is CASSPPNQGLYGYTF. CDR3 nucleotides: TGTGCCAGCTCACCACCTAACCAGGGCCTCTATGGCTACACCTTC.

The gene calls are TRBV2 and TRBJ1-1, with a weak D call TRBD1 (5 bases). The germline V gene encodes CDR1 SNHLY and CDR2 FYNNEI. CDR3 length: 14 amino acids. V was clipped by 6 bases and J by 1 base, with 12 bases between them. DNA for the CDR3: TGTGCCAGCAGGCCCAGGGAGGCGAACACTGAAGCTTTCTTT. Translating gives CASRPREANTEAFF.

The V and J genes are TRBV30 and TRBJ2-3; TRBD2 matches at 8 bases. The CDR3 consists of 13 residues. J gave up 6 bases and V 1 base, and 3 bases lay outside the gene matches. Germline V CDR1 and CDR2: GTSNPN, SVGIG (reference sequence). In nucleotides, the CDR3 is TGTGCCTGGAGTGCGCGGGAGGCGGATACGCAGTATTTT. Its translation: CAWSAREADTQYF. The full variable domain, in which reference TRBV30 and TRBJ2-3 provide the parts outside the CDR3, is SQTIHQWPATLVQPVGSPLSLECTVEGTSNPNLYWYRQAAGRGLQLLFYSVGIGQISSEVPQNLSASRPQDRQFILSSKKLLLSDSGFYLCAWSAREADTQYFGPGTRLTVL.

The chain combines TRBV6-5 with TRBJ1-1; D gene uncertain. CDR3 length: 13 amino acids. Germline CDR1 reads MNHEY; CDR2 reads SVGAGI. V was clipped by 6 bases and J by 5 bases, with 13 bases between them. The CDR3 loop is CASSQFPRTEAFF. In nucleotides, the CDR3 is TGTGCCAGCAGCCAATTCCCGCGTACTGAAGCTTTCTTT.

V is TRBV7-9 and J is TRBJ1-4, with TRBD1 matching 7 bases. The germline CDR1 and CDR2 sequences are SEHNR and FQNEAQ (reference sequence). The V and J ends lost 7 bases and 8 bases, in that order; junction bases with no gene match: 13. The CDR3 is made up of 15 amino acids. CDR3 bases: TGTGCCAGCACCACTGGGACAGTCAAAAGAGAAAAACTGTTTTTT. Its translation is CASTTGTVKREKLFF. The whole variable domain, remainder taken from reference TRBV7-9 and TRBJ1-4, is DTGVSQNPRHKITKRGQNVTFRCDPISEHNRLYWYRQTLGQGPEFLTYFQNEAQLEKSRLLSDRFSAERPKGSFSTLEIQRTEQGDSAMYLCASTTGTVKREKLFFGSGTQLSVL.

The rearrangement links TRBV10-2 to TRBJ2-7; D perhaps matches TRBD2 (5 bases). The CDR3 totals 13 residues. The ends were cut back, 8 bases at V and 2 bases at J, with 13 bases in the middle. CDR1 WSHSY and CDR2 SAAADI come from the germline V gene. CDR3 coding DNA: TGCGCCAGCTCTTTCGGGGAAACCTACGAGCAGTACTTC. It yields the protein CASSFGETYEQYF.

The chain is built from TRBV6-5 and TRBJ2-7; unclear D gene. This CDR3 region has 14 residues. V was shortened by 4 bases and J by 2 bases, with 12 bases between the two germline ends. Germline CDR1 is MNHEY and CDR2 is SVGAGI. CDR3 in amino acids: CASSSDRGPYEQYF. The CDR3 DNA is TGTGCCAGCAGTTCTGATCGAGGTCCCTACGAGCAGTACTTC.

The V call is TRBV12-5, the J call TRBJ1-1, with TRBD1 matching over 10 bases. In germline, CDR1 is LGHNT, CDR2 FRNRAP. The CDR3 sequence is 13 residues long. J lost 5 bases, V lost 6 bases, and 3 bases had no gene match. CDR3: CASGLGQGTEAFF. Here the CDR3 DNA reads TGTGCTAGTGGCCTGGGACAGGGGACTGAAGCTTTCTTT.

The rearrangement uses TRBV6-6 and TRBJ2-7; D unclear. The V gene's germline CDR1 is MNHNY and CDR2 SVGAGI (reference sequence). The CDR3 is 12 amino acids. V was pared by 5 bases and J by 6 bases, with 11 bases between. For the CDR3, the DNA is TGTGCCAGCAGTCCAGGTTTGAGCGAGCAGTACTTC. Protein sequence: CASSPGLSEQYF.